Listed below are T cell receptor beta chains from one sample, sequenced in a study of T cell responses to AZD1222 COVID-19 vaccine. Sequencing used immunoSEQ multiplex PCR; TCRdb keeps in-frame clones, though not all of them. The sample yields some 110,000 clones, approximately 93% seen once. This specimen consisted of peripheral blood, obtained on day 0 of AZD1222 vaccination. These TCRs come from an adult in good health. Each CDR3 is given with its conserved first and last residue. D genes are given only for firm matches. Size is omitted from some rows. Given values are once, few, many or a class for expanded clones.

clone_size | j_call | d_call | v_call | cdr3_aa | cdr3_nt
- | TRBJ1-5 | TRBD1 | TRBV19 | CASSAQQGRNQPQHF | TGTGCCAGTAGTGCACAACAGGGGCGCAATCAGCCCCAGCATTTT
- | TRBJ1-4 | TRBD1 | TRBV27 | CASRRTGDEKLFF | TGTGCCAGCAGGAGGACAGGGGATGAAAAACTGTTTTTT
once | TRBJ2-1 | - | TRBV19 | CASNKNRVGTYNEQFF | TGTGCCTCCAATAAAAACAGGGTGGGGACCTACAATGAGCAGTTCTTC
once | TRBJ2-3 | TRBD2 | TRBV7-8 | CASSLELAGGAGTDTQYF | TGTGCCAGCAGCTTAGAACTAGCGGGAGGGGCGGGCACAGATACGCAGTATTTT
- | TRBJ2-1 | - | TRBV9 | CASSPRYGRSYNEQFF | TGTGCCAGCAGCCCAAGATACGGGAGATCTTACAATGAGCAGTTCTTC
- | TRBJ2-7 | TRBD2 | TRBV29-1 | CSVLAGEYEQYF | TGCAGCGTTCTAGCGGGGGAATACGAGCAGTACTTC
- | TRBJ2-7 | - | TRBV27 | CASSLSIEGPSYEQYF | TGTGCCAGCAGTTTATCGATAGAAGGGCCTTCCTACGAGCAGTACTTC
- | TRBJ2-3 | - | TRBV7-9 | CASSFSGSTDTQYF | TGTGCCAGCAGCTTTTCCGGGAGCACAGATACGCAGTATTTT
- | TRBJ2-3 | - | TRBV7-2 | CASSLIRTDTQYF | TGTGCCAGCAGCTTAATCAGAACAGATACGCAGTATTTT
- | TRBJ2-3 | - | TRBV3-1/TRBV3-2 | CASSGKRRQSTDTQYF | TGTGCCAGCAGCGGAAAGCGGCGTCAATCGACAGATACGCAGTATTTT
- | TRBJ1-2 | - | TRBV6-5 | CASTQGRFDGYTF | TGTGCCAGCACCCAGGGGCGATTTGATGGCTACACCTTC
once | TRBJ2-3 | TRBD2 | TRBV7-3 | CASSLLAGDTDTQYF | TGTGCCAGCAGCTTATTGGCGGGAGACACAGATACGCAGTATTTT
- | TRBJ1-5 | - | TRBV28 | CASSLGGSGPHQPQHF | TGTGCCAGCAGTTTAGGGGGATCGGGGCCTCATCAGCCCCAGCATTTT
- | TRBJ2-7 | - | TRBV7-9 | CASSGHRAGLLTSYEQYF | TGTGCCAGCAGCGGTCACAGGGCCGGTTTATTAACTTCCTACGAGCAGTACTTC
- | TRBJ2-2 | - | TRBV19 | CASSIGQPPNTGELFF | TGTGCCAGTAGTATAGGGCAACCCCCGAACACCGGGGAGCTGTTTTTT
- | TRBJ2-2 | - | TRBV21-1 | CATRGGRWNGPGSTGELFF | TGTGCCACCCGGGGAGGGAGGTGGAATGGCCCCGGGAGCACCGGGGAGCTGTTTTTT
- | TRBJ2-3 | - | TRBV12-2 | CASRQGLAGSYTQYF | TGTGCAAGTCGTCAAGGACTAGCGGGAAGCTATACGCAGTATTTT
- | TRBJ1-5 | - | TRBV11-2 | CASSLGLNQPQHF | TGTGCCAGCAGCTTAGGCCTCAATCAGCCCCAGCATTTT
- | TRBJ1-2 | - | TRBV10-2 | CASSAGVSDGYTF | TGCGCCAGCAGTGCCGGGGTGTCGGACGGCTACACCTTC
once | TRBJ2-3 | TRBD1 | TRBV4-3 | CASSQVVRTGGDTQYF | TGCGCCAGCAGCCAAGTAGTTAGGACAGGGGGAGATACGCAGTATTTT
- | TRBJ2-7 | - | TRBV5-1 | CASSRKSGQNSYEQYF | TGCGCCAGCAGCAGAAAAAGCGGCCAAAATTCCTACGAGCAGTACTTC
- | TRBJ2-2 | - | TRBV4-3 | CASSHQTVSSTGELFF | TGCGCCAGCAGCCATCAGACAGTCTCTAGCACCGGGGAGCTGTTTTTT
- | TRBJ1-2 | TRBD1 | TRBV11-3 | CASSLSGQGRGYTF | TGTGCCAGCAGCCTTTCTGGACAGGGGCGGGGCTACACCTTC
- | TRBJ2-7 | TRBD2 | TRBV19 | CASSMGRGLAGGTHEQYF | TGTGCCAGTAGTATGGGCCGAGGCCTAGCGGGAGGGACCCACGAGCAGTACTTC
- | TRBJ1-4 | TRBD1 | TRBV2 | CASSDPGGLFF | TGTGCCAGCAGTGACCCAGGGGGACTGTTTTTT
- | TRBJ1-2 | - | TRBV5-4 | CASSPDSNFYGYTF | TGTGCCAGCAGCCCAGACAGCAACTTCTATGGCTACACCTTC
few | TRBJ2-3 | TRBD2 | TRBV6-1 | CASSERAGGPKRTDTQYF | TGTGCCAGCAGTGAACGAGCGGGAGGGCCTAAAAGAACAGATACGCAGTATTTT
- | TRBJ2-2 | - | TRBV5-1 | CASSAGRVGGELFF | TGCGCCAGCAGCGCGGGACGAGTTGGCGGGGAGCTGTTTTTT
- | TRBJ1-6 | TRBD1 | TRBV10-3 | CAISDNRGYSPLHF | TGTGCCATCAGTGACAACAGGGGTTATTCACCCCTCCACTTT
- | TRBJ1-6 | - | TRBV7-2 | CASSPGGGGDSPLHF | TGTGCCAGCAGCCCAGGAGGAGGTGGAGATTCACCCCTCCACTTT
- | TRBJ2-5 | TRBD2 | TRBV5-1 | CASSKSGRAEETQYF | TGCGCCAGCAGTAAGAGCGGGAGGGCCGAAGAGACCCAGTACTTC
- | TRBJ1-5 | TRBD1 | TRBV9 | CASSVSGTGNQPQHF | TGTGCCAGCAGCGTCTCCGGGACAGGGAATCAGCCCCAGCATTTT
- | TRBJ2-7 | - | TRBV28 | CASSPQQGYEQYF | TGTGCCAGCAGTCCCCAACAGGGCTACGAGCAGTACTTC
once | TRBJ2-7 | TRBD1 | TRBV24-1 | CATSRTGGYEQYF | TGTGCCACCAGCAGGACAGGGGGCTACGAGCAGTACTTC
once | TRBJ2-1 | - | TRBV11-3 | CASSPREYNNEQFF | TGTGCCAGCAGCCCCCGGGAGTACAACAATGAGCAGTTCTTC
- | TRBJ1-2 | - | TRBV19 | CASTWGSVQADYGYTF | TGTGCCAGTACCTGGGGATCCGTCCAGGCTGACTATGGCTACACCTTC
- | TRBJ1-5 | TRBD1 | TRBV6-4 | CASSEQGGSNQPQHF | TGTGCCAGCAGTGAGCAGGGGGGTAGCAATCAGCCCCAGCATTTT
- | TRBJ1-2 | TRBD1 | TRBV5-8 | CASSWTYGTGPYGYTF | TGTGCCAGCAGCTGGACGTATGGGACAGGACCCTATGGCTACACCTTC
- | TRBJ1-2 | - | TRBV12-3/TRBV12-4 | CASSLRGDGYTF | TGTGCCAGCAGTTTAAGAGGAGATGGCTACACCTTC
- | TRBJ2-3 | - | TRBV12-5 | CASGLRSGGSTDTQYF | TGTGCTAGTGGTTTGAGGTCAGGGGGGAGCACAGATACGCAGTATTTT
- | TRBJ2-1 | - | TRBV5-1 | CASSDYKSSYNEQFF | TGCGCCAGCAGCGACTACAAGTCCTCCTACAATGAGCAGTTCTTC
- | TRBJ1-5 | - | TRBV2 | CASSDRENQPQHF | TGTGCCAGCAGTGATCGAGAGAATCAGCCCCAGCATTTT
- | TRBJ2-7 | TRBD2 | TRBV3-1/TRBV3-2 | CASSQRGLAEQYF | TGTGCCAGCAGCCAAAGGGGACTAGCCGAGCAGTACTTC
- | TRBJ1-5 | TRBD1 | TRBV30 | CAWSLAGGQPQHF | TGTGCCTGGAGTCTGGCAGGGGGACAGCCCCAGCATTTT
once | TRBJ2-1 | - | TRBV10-1 | CASSEGRGEQFF | TGCGCCAGCAGTGAGGGGCGGGGTGAGCAGTTCTTC
- | TRBJ2-7 | TRBD1 | TRBV24-1 | CATSDPQGVVCF | TGTGCCACCAGTGATCCACAGGGGGTGGTCTGCTTC
- | TRBJ1-2 | - | TRBV29-1 | CSGRTGNGYTF | TGCAGCGGTAGAACAGGGAACGGCTACACCTTC
- | TRBJ2-1 | - | TRBV24-1 | CATSDWRRYNEQFF | TGTGCCACCAGTGATTGGCGGAGGTACAATGAGCAGTTCTTC
once | TRBJ2-7 | TRBD1 | TRBV5-5 | CASSLVTGGSDEQYF | TGTGCCAGCAGCTTGGTTACAGGGGGCAGCGACGAGCAGTACTTC
- | TRBJ1-6 | - | TRBV5-1 | CASSLSSSYNSPLHF | TGCGCCAGCAGCTTATCTTCCAGCTATAATTCACCCCTCCACTTT
- | TRBJ1-5 | - | TRBV4-1 | CASSQVPSGNQPQHF | TGCGCCAGCAGCCAGGTGCCTTCGGGCAATCAGCCCCAGCATTTT
- | TRBJ1-2 | - | TRBV4-3 | CASSMDSYGYTF | TGCGCCAGCAGCATGGACAGCTATGGCTACACCTTC
- | TRBJ2-3 | - | TRBV4-1 | CASSQESAADTQYF | TGCGCCAGCAGCCAAGAGTCCGCTGCAGATACGCAGTATTTT
- | TRBJ1-4 | - | TRBV11-3 | CASRNRGGTEKLFF | TGTGCCAGCAGGAACCGAGGGGGGACCGAAAAACTGTTTTTT
- | TRBJ2-3 | - | TRBV21-1 | CASPKGASGPTDTQYF | TGTGCCAGCCCGAAGGGGGCTAGCGGCCCCACAGATACGCAGTATTTT
- | TRBJ1-6 | TRBD1 | TRBV6-5 | CAGARGLDSPLHF | TGTGCTGGAGCCAGGGGGTTGGATTCACCCCTCCACTTT
- | TRBJ2-3 | - | TRBV25-1 | CASSESGTDTQYF | TGTGCCAGCAGTGAAAGCGGCACAGATACGCAGTATTTT
once | TRBJ1-2 | - | TRBV5-1 | CASSLAEGVHGYTF | TGCGCCAGCAGCTTGGCCGAGGGAGTTCACGGCTACACCTTC
- | TRBJ2-1 | - | TRBV5-1 | CASSLAGAGTSYNEQFF | TGCGCCAGCAGCTTGGCCGGGGCGGGAACCTCCTACAATGAGCAGTTCTTC